These 7 T cell receptor beta chains share one sample of origin, sequenced in a study of shared clonotypes between healthy human individuals. Cells designated naive CD8 were CD45RO-negative and were positively selected for CCR7, with terminally differentiated effector memory CD45RA+ cells excluded. Measured with immunoSEQ multiplex PCR; TCRdb has only the in-frame clones, and not every one. The table shows about 2 million clones, with just under 95% occurring only once. The sample was naive CD8+ T cells sorted from blood. Source of these receptors: a man between 18 and 29 years old in good health.

This clone was recorded only once. The chain recombines TRBV11-1 with TRBJ1-1, with a possible D match to TRBD1 (6 bases). The CDR3 is 15 residues long. V lost 3 bases and J lost 4, with 15 bases in between. Germline assignment: CDR1 SGHAT and CDR2 FQDESV (reference sequence). The DNA of the CDR3 is TGTGCCAGCAGCTTCTTCTCAGGGGTTGGCACTGAAGCTTTCTTT. As protein: CASSFFSGVGTEAFF.

In this sample, this clone turned up a few times. The rearrangement joins TRBV13 to TRBJ1-1; no reliable D call. Trimming cost V 2 bases and J 3 bases, with 7 bases left between them. CDR1 and CDR2 (germline): PRHDT, FYEKMQ (reference sequence). The CDR3 runs to 13 residues. CDR3 nucleotides: TGTGCCAGCAGCTTATCCCCCGACACTGAAGCTTTCTTT. Amino acid sequence: CASSLSPDTEAFF.

The chain carries TRBV6-5 and TRBJ2-5, with 7 bases that match TRBD2. Losses at the gene ends were 6 bases for V and 5 bases for J; bases not matched to a gene: 9. Germline V gene data show CDR1 as MNHEY and CDR2 as SVGAGI. CDR3 length equals 14 residues. Here the CDR3 reads CASSWRETWETQYF. The CDR3 coding sequence is TGTGCCAGCAGCTGGCGGGAGACCTGGGAGACCCAGTACTTC.

The chain recombines TRBV4-1 with TRBJ1-5, with D unclear. The V gene's germline CDR1 is MGHRA and CDR2 YSYEKL. The germline V and J ends were trimmed by 1 base and 1 base, with 8 bases remaining between them. CDR3 length: 15 amino acids. This CDR3 is CASSQAASSNQPQHF. In nucleotides, the CDR3 is TGCGCCAGCAGCCAAGCAGCCAGCAGCAATCAGCCCCAGCATTTT.

This rearrangement joins TRBV5-6 to TRBJ2-4; maybe TRBD1 (7 bases). Looked up from germline, CDR1 is SGHDT and CDR2 is YYEEEE. V lost 0 bases and J 4 bases, leaving 14 bases between the germline ends. This CDR3 has 16 residues. This CDR3 reads CASSLELQGGKNIQYF. The DNA for the CDR3 is TGTGCCAGCAGCTTGGAATTGCAGGGGGGTAAAAACATTCAGTACTTC.

The sample holds one count of this clone. This chain connects TRBV6-6 to TRBJ2-3, with D perhaps TRBD1 or TRBD2 (5 bases each). V lost 0 bases and J 2 bases, leaving 12 bases between the germline ends. Per the germline V gene, CDR1 is MNHNY and CDR2 is SVGAGI (reference sequence). CDR3 size: 16 residues. In DNA, the CDR3 is TGTGCCAGCAGTTACTCGGCCGGGACCCACACAGATACGCAGTATTTT. This encodes CASSYSAGTHTDTQYF.

V is TRBV7-2 and J is TRBJ2-7, with D tentatively TRBD2 (6 bases). Between the trimmed V and J ends, which lost 5 bases and 1 base, there was a span of 12 bases. CDR3 length: 14 residues. Germline-derived CDR1 and CDR2 are SGHTA and FQGNSA. The CDR3: CASSPAGQSYEQYF. The CDR3 DNA reads TGTGCCAGCAGCCCTGCGGGGCAGTCCTACGAGCAGTACTTC.